These 31 T cell receptor beta chains came from one sample sequenced in a study of blood T cell repertoires in COVID-19. Profiling relied on immunoSEQ multiplex PCR, and the TCRdb table lists in-frame clones only, not all of them. There are about 200,000 clones in the sample; around nine tenths occur only once, and around 1.5% lies in the top ten. Sequencing used peripheral blood. The receptors come from a man in his late teens or twenties with active or convalescent COVID-19.

This clone was seen just once. The chain carries TRBV5-1 and TRBJ2-1, with 10 bases that match TRBD2. The V gene end was trimmed by 3 bases and the J gene end by 4 bases; junction bases not matched to a gene: 19. CDR3 length equals 20 residues. Looked up from germline, CDR1 is SGHRS and CDR2 is YFSETQ. The CDR3 region is CASSSNFEPGLARSYNEQFF. CDR3 coding DNA: TGCGCCAGCAGCTCGAACTTTGAACCGGGACTAGCGAGAAGTTACAATGAGCAGTTCTTC.

This rearrangement joins TRBV11-2 to TRBJ2-2, with D maybe TRBD1 (5 bases). V gave up 1 base and J gave up 4 bases, with 10 bases separating them. This CDR3 is 15 amino acids long. Germline lookup yields CDR1 SGHAT and CDR2 FQNNGV. Here the CDR3 DNA reads TGTGCCAGCAGCTTAGGGACATCTATCACCGGGGAGCTGTTTTTT. This encodes CASSLGTSITGELFF.

This chain connects TRBV6-1 to TRBJ1-6; D is unclear. Trimming removed 3 bases at V and 9 bases at J, with 12 bases between. CDR3 length equals 14 residues. Germline CDR1 reads MNHNS; CDR2 reads SASEGT. CDR3 DNA: TGTGCCAGCAGTGAGGAGGGAAAGGGTTCACCCCTCCACTTT. Translation: CASSEEGKGSPLHF.

Comment on this clone: Other nucleotide sequences from this sample produce the same CDR3. V usage is TRBV19 and J usage is TRBJ2-2; D is perhaps TRBD1 (5 bases). The length of the CDR3 is 13 residues. Germline V CDR1 and CDR2: LNHDA, SQIVND (reference sequence). V was clipped by 5 bases and J by 6 bases, with 10 bases between them. The DNA of the CDR3 is TGTGCCAGTAGTCCTCAGGGTCCCGGGGAGCTGTTTTTT. Translated: CASSPQGPGELFF.

V usage is TRBV3-1 (or the pseudogene TRBV3-2) and J usage is TRBJ2-1; 9 bases agree with TRBD2. Looked up from germline, CDR1 is LGHDT and CDR2 is YNNKEL (reference sequence). The V gene end was trimmed by 5 bases and the J gene end by 2 bases; junction bases not matched to a gene: 25. CDR3 size: 22 residues. The CDR3, as DNA: TGTGCCAGCAGCTCCTTAGATTTTGGTTTGGGCGAGACTAGCGGAACCTACAATGAGCAGTTCTTC. Amino acid sequence: CASSSLDFGLGETSGTYNEQFF.

Only one count was recorded for this clone. This chain joins TRBV6-5 and TRBJ2-2; D remains unclear. The CDR3 has 15 residues. The V gene's germline CDR1 is MNHEY and CDR2 SVGAGI. Trimming removed 2 bases at V and 2 bases at J, with 9 bases between. CDR3 loop: CASSYVKTNTGELFF. DNA for the CDR3: TGTGCCAGCAGTTACGTAAAGACAAACACCGGGGAGCTGTTTTTT.

The chain uses TRBV11-2 and TRBJ2-1; a possible D gene is TRBD2 (6 bases). The CDR3 is 17 residues long. Trimming took off 8 bases at V and 0 bases at J, with 20 bases between the two ends. CDR1 is SGHAT and CDR2 is FQNNGV in the germline V gene. In nucleotides, the CDR3 is TGTGCCAGCGATCGGGACTTTCCCTTGAGCTCCTACAATGAGCAGTTCTTC. This translates into CASDRDFPLSSYNEQFF.

V and J are TRBV6-5 and TRBJ1-2, with 9 bases lining up with TRBD1. The CDR3 extends over 16 amino acids. Germline V gives CDR1 MNHEY, CDR2 SVGAGI. V shed 0 bases and J 1 base; nucleotides not matched to a gene: 3. In DNA, the CDR3 is TGTGCCAGCAGTTACTCGGGACAGGGCCGTAACTATGGCTACACCTTC. Its protein is CASSYSGQGRNYGYTF.

The genes are TRBV9 and TRBJ2-1; possible D gene TRBD2, 6 bases. The CDR3 sequence is 14 residues long. Germline V gene sequence: CDR1 SGDLS, CDR2 YYNGEE. V was trimmed by 0 bases and J by 8 bases, leaving 12 bases between them. The chain's CDR3 is CASSVGAGRDEQFF. CDR3 in DNA: TGTGCCAGCAGCGTAGGTGCGGGGCGGGATGAGCAGTTCTTC. Variable domain in full (rest from reference TRBV9 and TRBJ2-1): DSGVTQTPKHLITATGQRVTLRCSPRSGDLSVYWYQQSLDQGLQFLIQYYNGEERAKGNILERFSAQQFPDLHSELNLSSLELGDSALYFCASSVGAGRDEQFFGPGTRLTVL.

The DNA of the CDR3 is TGTGCCACCAGCAGCCTACACCCCTCGGGGGGCAATGAGCAGTTCTTC. This translates into CATSSLHPSGGNEQFF. The chain recombines TRBV15 with TRBJ2-1, with 7 nucleotides matching TRBD2. The V and J ends lost 3 bases and 6 bases, in that order; junction bases with no gene match: 11. Germline values: CDR1 LNHNV, CDR2 YYDKDF (reference sequence). This CDR3 has 16 residues.

This chain connects TRBV27 to TRBJ2-3, with TRBD1 matching 10 bases. Germline CDR1 and CDR2: MNHEY and SMNVEV (reference sequence). V was pared by 5 bases and J by 3 bases, with 2 bases of the junction left unmatched. This CDR3 is 14 amino acids long. The CDR3 coding sequence is TGTGCCAGCAGTAGGGACAGGGGTACAGATACGCAGTATTTT. It specifies CASSRDRGTDTQYF.

This sequence joins TRBV24-1 and TRBJ2-3; TRBD1 matches 7 bases. This CDR3 comprises 17 residues. Germline assignment: CDR1 KGHDR and CDR2 SFDVKD. Trimming removed 2 bases from V and 2 bases from J; junction bases left unmatched: 9. CDR3 DNA: TGTGCCACCAGTGATTACGGGACAGCAATTTTCACAGATACGCAGTATTTT. Encoded protein: CATSDYGTAIFTDTQYF.

This clone was seen only once. The rearrangement uses TRBV7-2 and TRBJ1-3; 8 bases agree with TRBD1. V gave up 4 bases and J gave up 10 bases; unmatched junction bases: 12. Germline lookup yields CDR1 SGHTA and CDR2 FQGNSA. This CDR3 region has 15 residues. In nucleotides, the CDR3 is TGTGCCAGCAGCTCAGGACAGGGTACGATGCGGACCATATATTTT. Amino acid sequence: CASSSGQGTMRTIYF.

V usage is TRBV5-1 and J usage is TRBJ2-1, with D tentatively TRBD1 (6 bases). Trimming left V 2 bases short and J 0 bases short, with 12 bases between. The CDR3 extends over 16 amino acids. Looked up from germline, CDR1 is SGHRS and CDR2 is YFSETQ. The CDR3 DNA reads TGCGCCAGCAGCTTAAACCAGGGGAGCTCCTACAATGAGCAGTTCTTC. It encodes CASSLNQGSSYNEQFF.

This chain joins TRBV10-3 and TRBJ2-1; 7 nucleotides line up with TRBD2. Per germline, CDR1 ENHRY and CDR2 SYGVKD. V shed 4 bases, J shed 8 bases, and the junction held 14 bases outside the gene matches. The CDR3 extends over 16 amino acids. The CDR3, as DNA: TGTGCCATCAGTGGCAGCGGGAAGTCGGGGGGTGATGAGCAGTTCTTC. It encodes CAISGSGKSGGDEQFF.

V and J are TRBV18 and TRBJ2-1; possibly TRBD2 for D (7 bases). The CDR3 length is 14 residues. Germline CDR1 and CDR2: KGHSH and LQKENI. Trimming cost V 6 bases and J 8 bases, with 17 bases left between them. This CDR3 reads CASSAGGGGDEQFF. DNA for the CDR3: TGTGCCAGCTCCGCTGGGGGGGGCGGAGATGAGCAGTTCTTC.

The chain recombines TRBV7-6 with TRBJ2-4; D might be TRBD2 (6 bases). The CDR3 has 16 amino acids. With 11 bases removed from V and 4 bases from J, the gap between germline ends came to 24 bases. Germline loops: CDR1 SGHVS, CDR2 FNYEAQ. The CDR3 sequence: CAGLHWRGIPKNIQYF. The CDR3 DNA follows: TGTGCCGGCCTTCATTGGCGGGGAATCCCTAAAAACATTCAGTACTTC.

The chain has TRBV25-1 and TRBJ1-6; 7 bases line up with TRBD1. The CDR3 totals 17 residues. Germline lookup yields CDR1 MGHDK and CDR2 SYGVNS. V lost 6 bases to trimming and J lost 3 bases; unmatched junction nucleotides: 11. For the CDR3, the DNA is TGTGCCAGCAGCCAGGGACAGCGAGCCTTCTATAATTCACCCCTCCACTTT. Amino acid sequence: CASSQGQRAFYNSPLHF. The variable domain in full, completed from reference TRBV25-1 and TRBJ1-6, reads EADIYQTPRYLVIGTGKKITLECSQTMGHDKMYWYQQDPGMELHLIHYSYGVNSTEKGDLSSESTVSRIRTEHFPLTLESARPSHTSQYLCASSQGQRAFYNSPLHFGNGTRLTVT.

This sequence joins TRBV3-1 (or the pseudogene TRBV3-2) and TRBJ2-5, with D tentatively TRBD1 (6 bases). V was shortened by 1 base and J by 5 bases, with 14 bases between the two germline ends. CDR3 length: 15 amino acids. The germline CDR1 and CDR2 sequences are LGHDT and YNNKEL (reference sequence). The CDR3 is CASSQGTDASETQYF. The DNA of the CDR3 is TGTGCCAGCAGCCAAGGGACAGATGCTAGCGAGACCCAGTACTTC.

The chain is built from TRBV23-1 and TRBJ1-4, with D perhaps TRBD1 (6 bases). TRBV23-1 is an ORF, and what it does is uncertain. The germline V and J ends were trimmed by 3 bases and 8 bases, with 16 bases remaining between them. The length of the CDR3 is 15 residues. CDR3 nucleotides: TGCGCCAGCAGTCATTTGAACAGGGAAAACGAAAAACTGTTTTTT. Encoded protein: CASSHLNRENEKLFF.

This clone has a single count. The rearrangement uses TRBV18 and TRBJ2-1, with 8 bases aligning to TRBD2. J lost 4 bases, V lost 5 bases, and 7 bases had no gene match. Germline V gives CDR1 KGHSH, CDR2 LQKENI. This CDR3 has 15 residues. The CDR3 region has the DNA TGTGCCAGCTCAAAGGCGGGAGGAACATACAATGAGCAGTTCTTC. Its protein is CASSKAGGTYNEQFF.

This clone was found once. The genes are TRBV27 and TRBJ1-2; TRBD1 is a possible D gene (6 bases). The germline V and J ends were trimmed by 4 bases and 5 bases, with 14 bases remaining between them. This CDR3 has 14 amino acids. Germline CDR1 is MNHEY and CDR2 is SMNVEV (reference sequence). CDR3 bases: TGTGCCAGCAGTTGGGGGCGGGGGCAATATGGCTACACCTTC. As protein: CASSWGRGQYGYTF.

The chain employs TRBV10-3 and TRBJ1-1, with TRBD1 as a possible D gene (6 bases). This CDR3 contains 11 residues. With 10 bases removed from V and 1 base from J, the gap between germline ends came to 7 bases. Germline values: CDR1 ENHRY, CDR2 SYGVKD. Here the CDR3 reads CATQGNTEAFF. The CDR3 nucleotides read TGTGCCACACAGGGGAACACTGAAGCTTTCTTT.

V usage is TRBV12-3 or TRBV12-4 and J usage is TRBJ2-1; 7 nucleotides align to TRBD2. This CDR3 is built from 13 residues. With 7 bases clipped from V and 12 bases from J, the junction kept 12 bases outside the gene matches. The CDR3 loop is CASTLAEGFRQFF. CDR3 DNA: TGTGCCAGCACCCTAGCGGAGGGGTTTCGGCAGTTCTTC.

This chain uses TRBV18 with TRBJ2-5, with 8 bases aligning to TRBD2. The CDR3 loop spans 15 amino acids. Germline CDR1 is KGHSH and CDR2 is LQKENI. J lost 2 bases, V lost 3 bases, and 5 bases had no gene match. The CDR3 protein is CASSPQTSVQETQYF. CDR3 nucleotide sequence: TGTGCCAGCTCACCCCAGACTAGCGTACAAGAGACCCAGTACTTC.

This clone was observed a single time. This rearrangement joins TRBV10-3 to TRBJ1-2, with 7 nucleotides matching TRBD1. Germline V CDR1 and CDR2: ENHRY, SYGVKD. The V gene end was trimmed by 3 bases and the J gene end by 1 base; junction bases not matched to a gene: 8. This CDR3 is 16 amino acids long. CDR3 bases: TGTGCCATCAGTGAACGCGGGACAGAACGTAACTATGGCTACACCTTC. This translates into CAISERGTERNYGYTF.

The chain is built from TRBV6-5 and TRBJ2-1, with D unresolved. The V and J ends lost 5 bases and 4 bases respectively, with 9 bases between them. Germline values: CDR1 MNHEY, CDR2 SVGAGI. This CDR3 has 13 amino acids. The CDR3 region is CASSRPRYNEQFF. In nucleotides, the CDR3 is TGTGCCAGCAGTCGGCCGCGGTACAATGAGCAGTTCTTC.

The chain has TRBV19 and TRBJ1-1; TRBD1 agrees at 8 bases. Germline V CDR1 and CDR2: LNHDA, SQIVND (reference sequence). V was pared by 6 bases and J by 3 bases, with 3 bases of the junction left unmatched. The CDR3 spans 13 residues. The CDR3 bases are TGTGCCAGTAGCCAGACAGGGGACACTGAAGCTTTCTTT. Translation: CASSQTGDTEAFF.

J is TRBJ2-3 and V is TRBV29-1, with 11 bases aligning to TRBD2. This CDR3 is 15 amino acids long. The V and J ends lost 3 bases and 7 bases, in that order; junction bases with no gene match: 9. The V gene's germline CDR1 is SQVTM and CDR2 ANQGSEA. For the CDR3, the DNA is TGCAGCGTTGAGAGGCTAGCGGGAGGTCGCAATACGCAGTATTTT. Translated, it gives CSVERLAGGRNTQYF.

V usage is TRBV5-1 and J usage is TRBJ2-7; perhaps TRBD2 as D (6 bases). Germline lookup yields CDR1 SGHRS and CDR2 YFSETQ. Trimming took off 0 bases at V and 6 bases at J, with 13 bases between the two ends. CDR3 length: 14 amino acids. Written as DNA, the CDR3 is TGCGCCAGCAGCTTGGTTGCCGGGGAGGCCGAGCAGTACTTC. Protein: CASSLVAGEAEQYF.

The chain joins TRBV28 to TRBJ2-5, with D hard to call. Deletions cut 1 base from V and 5 bases from J, with 5 bases between. CDR1 and CDR2 (germline): MDHEN, SYDVKM. The length of the CDR3 is 12 residues. The CDR3 sequence is CASSLSYETQYF. The CDR3 region has the DNA TGTGCCAGCAGTTTATCTTATGAGACCCAGTACTTC.